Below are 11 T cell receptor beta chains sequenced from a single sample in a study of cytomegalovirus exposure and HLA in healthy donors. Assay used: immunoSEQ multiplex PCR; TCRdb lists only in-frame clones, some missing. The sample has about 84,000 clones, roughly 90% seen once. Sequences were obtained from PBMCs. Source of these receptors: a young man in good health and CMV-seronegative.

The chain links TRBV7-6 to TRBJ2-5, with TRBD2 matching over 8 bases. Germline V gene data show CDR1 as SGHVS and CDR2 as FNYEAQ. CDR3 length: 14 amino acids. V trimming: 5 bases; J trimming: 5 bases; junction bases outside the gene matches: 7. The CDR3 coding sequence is TGTGCCAGCAGCCGGGGGGGGCTGGGGGAGACCCAGTACTTC. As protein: CASSRGGLGETQYF.

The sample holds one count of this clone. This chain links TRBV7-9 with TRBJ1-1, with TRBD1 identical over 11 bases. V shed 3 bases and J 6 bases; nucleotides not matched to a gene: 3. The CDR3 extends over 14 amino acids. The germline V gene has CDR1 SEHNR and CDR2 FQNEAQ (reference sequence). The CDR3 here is CASSLGQGVPEAFF. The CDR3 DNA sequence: TGTGCCAGCAGCTTGGGACAGGGGGTCCCTGAAGCTTTCTTT.

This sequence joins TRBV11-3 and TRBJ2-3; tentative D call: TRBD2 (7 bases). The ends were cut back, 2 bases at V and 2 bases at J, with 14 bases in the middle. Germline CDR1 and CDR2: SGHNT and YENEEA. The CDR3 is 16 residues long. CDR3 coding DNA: TGTGCCAGCAGCTTACGGGGGGCCGGGTCCACAGATACGCAGTATTTT. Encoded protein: CASSLRGAGSTDTQYF.

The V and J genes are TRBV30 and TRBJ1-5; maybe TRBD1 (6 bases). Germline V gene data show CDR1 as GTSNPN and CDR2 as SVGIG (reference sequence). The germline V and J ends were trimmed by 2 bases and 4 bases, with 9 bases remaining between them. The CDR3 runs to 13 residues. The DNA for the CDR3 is TGTGCCTGGAGTTTACAGGGAAATCAGCCCCAGCATTTT. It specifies CAWSLQGNQPQHF.

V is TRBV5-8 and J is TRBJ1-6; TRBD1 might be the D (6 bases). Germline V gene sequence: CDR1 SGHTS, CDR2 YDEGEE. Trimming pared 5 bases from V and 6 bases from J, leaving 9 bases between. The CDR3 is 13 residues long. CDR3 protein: CASSEGVNSPLHF. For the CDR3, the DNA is TGTGCCAGCAGTGAGGGGGTTAATTCACCCCTCCACTTT. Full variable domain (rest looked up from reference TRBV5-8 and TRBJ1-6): EAGVTQSPTHLIKTRGQQATLRCSPISGHTSVYWYQQALGLGLQFLLWYDEGEERNRGNFPPRFSGRQFPNYSSELNVNALELEDSALYLCASSEGVNSPLHFGNGTRLTVT.

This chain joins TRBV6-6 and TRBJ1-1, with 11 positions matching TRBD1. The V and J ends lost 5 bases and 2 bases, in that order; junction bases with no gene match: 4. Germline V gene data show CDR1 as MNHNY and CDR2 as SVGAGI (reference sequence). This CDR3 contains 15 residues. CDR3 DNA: TGTGCCAGCAGTCCAGGACAGGGGGCTAACACTGAAGCTTTCTTT. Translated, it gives CASSPGQGANTEAFF.

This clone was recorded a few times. The CDR3: CASSLGDRANEKLFF. The DNA of the CDR3 is TGTGCCAGCAGTCTGGGGGACAGGGCTAATGAAAAACTGTTTTTT. V gene TRBV28 combines with J gene TRBJ1-4; 9 nucleotides line up with TRBD1. The V gene's germline CDR1 is MDHEN and CDR2 SYDVKM. The CDR3 totals 15 residues. Losses at the gene ends were 5 bases for V and 3 bases for J; bases not matched to a gene: 4.

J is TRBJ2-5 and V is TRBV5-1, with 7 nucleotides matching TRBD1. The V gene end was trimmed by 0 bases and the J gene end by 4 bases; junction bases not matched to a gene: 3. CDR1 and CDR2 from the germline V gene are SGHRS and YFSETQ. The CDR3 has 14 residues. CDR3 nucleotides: TGCGCCAGCAGCTTGGGGACAGGCGGAGAGACCCAGTACTTC. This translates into CASSLGTGGETQYF.

CDR3 sequence reads: CASSRTGGTDIQYF. The CDR3, as DNA: TGTGCCAGCAGCAGAACAGGGGGGACGGACATTCAGTACTTC. J is TRBJ2-4 and V is TRBV7-3; 8 bases are a match to TRBD1. V lost 5 bases, J lost 8 bases, and 8 bases stayed unmatched. CDR1 and CDR2 (germline): SGHTA, FQGTGA. The CDR3 is made up of 14 amino acids. Filled out from reference TRBV7-3 and TRBJ2-4, the complete variable domain reads GAGVSQTPSNKVTEKGKYVELRCDPISGHTALYWYRQSLGQGPEFLIYFQGTGAADDSGLPNDRFFAVRPEGSVSTLKIQRTERGDSAVYLCASSRTGGTDIQYFGAGTRLSVL.

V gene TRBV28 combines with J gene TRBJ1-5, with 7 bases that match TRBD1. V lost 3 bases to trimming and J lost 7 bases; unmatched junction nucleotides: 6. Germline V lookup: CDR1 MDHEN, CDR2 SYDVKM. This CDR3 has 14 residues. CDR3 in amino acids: CASSFGQGEQPQHF. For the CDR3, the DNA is TGTGCCAGCAGTTTTGGGCAGGGGGAACAGCCCCAGCATTTT.

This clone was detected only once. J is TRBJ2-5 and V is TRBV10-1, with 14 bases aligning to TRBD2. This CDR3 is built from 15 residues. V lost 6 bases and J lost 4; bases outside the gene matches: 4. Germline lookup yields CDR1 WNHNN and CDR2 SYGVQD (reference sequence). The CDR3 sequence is CASSEGLAGVETQYF. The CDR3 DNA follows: TGCGCCAGCAGCGAGGGACTAGCGGGAGTAGAGACCCAGTACTTC.